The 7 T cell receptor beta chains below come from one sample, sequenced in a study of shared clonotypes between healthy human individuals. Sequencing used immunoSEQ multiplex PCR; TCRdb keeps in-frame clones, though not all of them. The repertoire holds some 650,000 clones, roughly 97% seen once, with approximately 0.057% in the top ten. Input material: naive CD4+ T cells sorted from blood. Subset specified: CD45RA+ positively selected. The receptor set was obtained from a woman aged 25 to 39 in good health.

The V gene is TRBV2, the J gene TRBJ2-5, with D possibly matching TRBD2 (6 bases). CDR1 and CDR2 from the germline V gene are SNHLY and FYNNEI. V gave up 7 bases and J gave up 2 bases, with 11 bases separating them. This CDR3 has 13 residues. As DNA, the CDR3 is TGTGCCAGCACCCCGGGACTTCAAGAGACCCAGTACTTC. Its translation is CASTPGLQETQYF.

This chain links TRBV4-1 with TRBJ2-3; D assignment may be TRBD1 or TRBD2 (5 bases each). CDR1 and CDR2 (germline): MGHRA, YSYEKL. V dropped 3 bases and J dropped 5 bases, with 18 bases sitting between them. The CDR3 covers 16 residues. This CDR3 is CASSQPSGPVRDTQYF. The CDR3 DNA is TGCGCCAGCAGCCAGCCTTCGGGACCCGTGAGAGATACGCAGTATTTT.

Written as DNA, the CDR3 is TGTGCCAGCAGTCCACCGGGACCCCGCGGTGAAAAACTGTTTTTT. Translation gives CASSPPGPRGEKLFF. The rearrangement links TRBV6-5 to TRBJ1-4, with a possible D match to TRBD1 (5 bases). The V end lost 5 bases, the J end lost 7 bases, and 17 bases lay between the germline ends. Per the germline V gene, CDR1 is MNHEY and CDR2 is SVGAGI. The CDR3 contains 15 residues.

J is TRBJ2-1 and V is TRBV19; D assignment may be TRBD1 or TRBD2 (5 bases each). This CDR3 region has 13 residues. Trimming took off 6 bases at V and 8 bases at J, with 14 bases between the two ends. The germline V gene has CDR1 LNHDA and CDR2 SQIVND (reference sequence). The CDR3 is CASSPGARYEQFF. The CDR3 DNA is TGTGCCAGTAGCCCCGGGGCCAGGTATGAGCAGTTCTTC.

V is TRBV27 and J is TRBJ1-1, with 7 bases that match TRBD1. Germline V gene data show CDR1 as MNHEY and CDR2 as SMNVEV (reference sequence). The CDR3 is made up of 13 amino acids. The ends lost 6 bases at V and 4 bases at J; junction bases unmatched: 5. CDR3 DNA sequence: TGTGCCAGCAGGAATGACAGGGCCACTGAAGCTTTCTTT. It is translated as CASRNDRATEAFF.

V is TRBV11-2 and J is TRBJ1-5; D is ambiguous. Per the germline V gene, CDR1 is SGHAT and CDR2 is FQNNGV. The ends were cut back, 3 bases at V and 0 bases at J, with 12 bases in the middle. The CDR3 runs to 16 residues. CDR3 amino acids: CASSFQKPYSNQPQHF. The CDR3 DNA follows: TGTGCCAGCAGCTTCCAGAAACCGTATAGCAATCAGCCCCAGCATTTT.

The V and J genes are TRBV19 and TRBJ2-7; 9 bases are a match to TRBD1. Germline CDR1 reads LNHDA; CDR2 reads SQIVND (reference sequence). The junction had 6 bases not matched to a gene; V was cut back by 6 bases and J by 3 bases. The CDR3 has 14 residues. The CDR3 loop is CASSRTGERYEQYF. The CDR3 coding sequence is TGTGCCAGTAGCAGGACAGGGGAACGCTACGAGCAGTACTTC.